The TCR beta chain under discussion was sequenced for a study of cytomegalovirus exposure and HLA in healthy donors (dated by TCRdb to the late 2010s). In the study overall: According to an earlier analysis of several hundred of the donors, roughly 180 million T cells yielded 117 million unique TCR beta sequences and around 280 Gb of sequence data. About 300 gigabases of sequencing data and approximately 93 million unique TCR sequences were included in an early release covering roughly 600 HLA-typed donors. Among the roughly 400 genotyped donors, about 85% belonged to the genetic ancestry cluster associated with self-reported Caucasian donors. The study was designed to test whether signatures of past pathogen exposure could be identified by cataloging public T cell receptors. Using immunosequencing, the study profiled T cell repertoires from 500 to 800 subjects and related those repertoires to cytomegalovirus serostatus. Along with the roughly 700-subject first cohort, a separate validation cohort of over a hundred different subjects was used. The study combined high-throughput TCR immunosequencing, statistical association of individual TCRs with disease status, and machine learning to predict cytomegalovirus infection status. In a later analysis, previously published TCR beta repertoires from 600 to 850 donors were re-analyzed and high-resolution HLA genotyping was added so that TCR occurrence patterns could be studied. Rather than using new phenotypic data, the later analysis identified candidate immune exposures from TCR beta sequences and from how often those sequences occurred across donors. An earlier analysis of more than 450 of the donors used high-throughput TCR beta sequencing to judge whether each TCR beta V gene segment behaved as functional or pseudogenic. Donor age, sex, ethnicity and CMV serostatus were compiled alongside the repertoire data. Genome-wide SNP genotypes for about three fifths of the 666 donors were used in a later genetic analysis, which treated that subset as a discovery cohort. All discovery cohort repertoires had been generated using a single sequencing platform. Both class I and class II loci were covered by HLA typing, at four-digit resolution. The number of donors typed differed by locus, with roughly 629-640 for A, B, C, DRB1 and DQB1, roughly 520 for DQA1, approximately 570 for DPA1, and over 400 for DPB1. Roughly 5 DR-DQ haplotypes were handled as single units for association and clustering because linkage in the cohort was strong. Across some 400 genotyped donors of the cohort, an average of about 240,000 unique TCR beta nucleotide sequences per donor were sequenced, and roughly a sixth of those sequences were non-productive.

The cohort comprised some 680 healthy bone marrow donors. At the time of sampling, every cohort member was nominally healthy, though immune exposures that went unrecorded were likely present. The donor tested CMV seronegative and was one of the 352 seronegative cohort members. A peripheral blood sample was provided by each donor, and peripheral blood mononuclear cells were used for TCR beta sequencing. The Qiagen DNeasy Blood Extraction Kit was used to extract genomic DNA from the blood cell samples. Points on this clone: Its antigen is currently not known.

The paper as a whole reports these results and caveats: Immune exposure information for the cohort was limited to CMV serostatus. Compared with equally common non-associated chains, HLA-associated TCR beta chains in a later analysis were more clonally expanded and had lower generation probabilities. The study gave a list of over 150 TCR beta chains associated with cytomegalovirus. Because counts were too low, about 15 rarely observed V segments, including chromosome 9 orphons, were left out of the earlier analysis of some 640 of the donors. Most CMV-associated TCR beta chains appeared to be HLA-restricted in a later analysis, and the HLA associations seemed to be driven largely by CMV exposure. In an earlier analysis of 587 of the donors, most TCR beta V segments appeared in productive rearrangements about 87% or about 30% of the time, broadly matching IMGT annotations. In a later analysis, several top co-occurrence clusters were reported to appear linked to parvovirus B19, influenza, CMV and Epstein-Barr virus. Correlated functional status among segregating V segments might reflect linkage disequilibrium, but an unknown experimental factor could not be ruled out. Roughly uniform sequencing depth across donors was assumed in presence/absence analyses, although this assumption may not hold. Strong co-occurrence of HLA alleles, especially DR and DQ, made assigning TCR associations to individual alleles difficult. Compared with the 666-donor mean, donors in an Asian-associated ancestry cluster had fewer N-insertions in productive TCRs, according to a later genetic analysis. The classifier was reported to diagnose cytomegalovirus status with high specificity and sensitivity in both the original cohort and the validation cohort. Because some donors lacked HLA typing at each locus, the association tests relied only on the typed subset. A further reported finding was that TCR beta sequences accurately predicted the HLA-A and HLA-B alleles for most subjects in the first cohort. A group of highly shared sequence variants was considered likely to be a technical artifact of the sequencing pipeline. Only TCR beta chains were sequenced in this cohort, and the absence of alpha or paired-chain data limited detectable features. While some public TCRs were present in many individuals, most TCR sequences turned up only very rarely across donors. Three of the identified cytomegalovirus-associated TCR beta chains were confirmed in vitro to be specific for cytomegalovirus antigens. In a later analysis, about 17,000 TCR beta sequences were associated with specific HLA alleles at a false discovery rate of 0.05. In a later genetic analysis, a missense DCLRE1C variant was associated with V-gene and J-gene trimming of TCR beta chains, and the association was replicated in an independent cohort. The authors suggested that the approach could potentially be generalized to other disease states and immunological phenotypes. In a later analysis, the rate of TCR association differed among HLA loci, with DRB1 alleles having the most associated TCRs and HLA-C alleles having the fewest.

The protocol used for the library was the immunoSEQ multiplex PCR assay. For the multiplex PCR, a mixture combining 60 forward primers for TCR Vbeta segments and 13 reverse primers for TCR Jbeta segments was used. The CDR3 region of rearranged TCR beta genes was amplified from genomic DNA with a multiplex PCR assay. On the Illumina HiSeq System, the amplified TCR beta libraries were sequenced as 87-base-pair reads. The original pipeline was this. In a later analysis, tens of millions of unique TCR beta chains were counted across the approximately 670 repertoires, and approximately 11 million of these chains were shared by at least two donors. Raw reads were error-corrected and collapsed into unique sequences with a nearest-neighbor algorithm that merged closely related sequences to remove PCR and sequencing errors. To assign V, D and J gene segments, CDR3 sequences were aligned to IMGT reference sequences. For a sequence to be retained, a match of at least six nucleotides was required to both a V gene segment and a J gene segment. Rearrangements were called productive when the CDR3 lacked stop codons and stayed in frame with V and J; all others were non-productive. CDR3 was defined according to IMGT convention as the region running from the second conserved V-encoded cysteine to the conserved J-encoded phenylalanine. The earlier analysis of more than 450 of the donors excluded sequences that lacked an unambiguous match to a single V gene segment. In an earlier analysis of some 590 of the donors, a V segment was called functional when productive rearrangements were above 56.7%, and segregating when the standard deviation between donors exceeded 5%. To diagnose cytomegalovirus status from the catalog of TCR beta chain sequences, a statistical classification framework was built. In a later analysis, V and J genes were assigned by comparing TCR nucleotide sequences against IMGT/GENE-DB human TR gene sequences. In a later analysis, CDR3 sequences and most-parsimonious VDJ recombination scenarios were assigned using the TCRdist pipeline. In a later analysis, every TCR beta chain was defined by the combination of its CDR3 amino acid sequence and its V-gene family, and reads without a unique V-gene family were dropped. To address suspected cross-contamination and a sequencing artifact, a later analysis removed roughly 640 highly shared, low-generation-probability nucleotide sequences. For each public chain, a later analysis derived a clonal expansion index from normalized ranks of inferred template counts within each repertoire. In a later analysis, generation probabilities were computed using a VDJ recombination model fitted to out-of-frame rearrangements, and the results were checked against IGoR. Hypergeometric tests were used in a later analysis to score TCR-TCR, TCR-HLA and TCR-CMV co-occurrence, with a repertoire-size bias correction applied to the TCR pairs. In a later analysis, false discovery rates were estimated by permuting HLA or CMV assignments 20 times. In a later analysis, co-occurring TCRs were grouped using DBSCAN, and TCRdist sequence similarity was added for clustering within HLA-allele-positive subsets. Repertoires with fewer than 30,000 or more than 120,000 public chains, plus five repertoires with anomalous nucleotide sharing, were excluded from co-occurrence clustering. TCRdb carries this immuneACCESS record with in-frame sequences only. Its versions omit some clonotypes, under half of them owing to an unresolved V gene in the studies checked, with the rest unexplained. D and trimming come from the DNA, and the V and J calls and clone size come from that table. The record for this sample contains approximately 92,000 clones. The ten largest clones represent roughly 3.4% of the sample.

The receptor was derived from a woman between 25 and 40 years old in good health and CMV-seronegative. Sequenced sample: PBMCs.

The CDR3 amino acid sequence is: CAISPGSWTDTQYF. The DNA sequence reads TGTGCCATCAGTCCCGGGAGTTGGACAGATACGCAGTATTTT. The rearrangement combines TRBV10-3 with TRBJ2-3, with TRBD2 tentatively as D gene (6 bases match). Trimming costs V 5 bases and J 3 bases, and their ends lie 12 bases apart. The germline V gene specifies ENHRY as CDR1 and SYGVKD as CDR2. The CDR3 starts with the cysteine, ends with the phenylalanine, and has 14 residues. The read is trimmed to its CDR3 DNA, 42 bases read in frame from base 1.